The following is a T cell receptor beta chain sequence with its context. Its antigen is unknown. In the CD4+ fraction, cells were divided into CD45RA+ naive and CD45RA-negative memory subsets. Authors' analysis steps: For the immunoSEQ data, sequences were junction-only without quality scores, so filtering differed. The repertoire was sequenced with immunoSEQ multiplex PCR; TCRdb's copy has only in-frame clones and lacks some. V and J calls and clone size are copied from that table; D and trimming were computed from the DNA. Of under 1,900,000 clones in the sample, approximately 98.5% were seen once. These data originate in a study of shared clonotypes between healthy human individuals. Findings and caveats of the study: Across subsets, estimated richness was generally greater for naive than for memory populations. The four-donor shared clonotypes exceeded non-shared clonotypes in generation probability, with non-shared ones scoring lower.

The sequence derives from a man between 25 and 39 years old in good health. The sample comprised naive CD4+ T cells sorted from blood. The subset is: CD45RA+ positively selected.

The CDR3 loop is CASRLGDPTLPRNYNEQFF. The CDR3 DNA is TGTGCCAGCAGATTGGGGGACCCTACCCTCCCTAGGAACTACAATGAGCAGTTCTTC. The chain uses TRBV21-1 and TRBJ2-1. TRBV21-1 is a recognized pseudogene. This CDR3 contains 19 residues.